The rows below give T cell receptor beta chains drawn from one sample of a study of T-cell memory formation after mild COVID-19. TCRdb reprocessed the 5' RACE reads via MiXCR and lists one record per CDR3 protein. The repertoire consists of 300,000 or so distinct CDR3 sequences, with about a sixth occurring once and the leading ten covering approximately 25%. The source material was PBMCs or a T cell subset sorted from them (not recorded which). Source of these receptors: a man between 18 and 35 years old who had mild COVID-19 (a few samples of this study predate the infection). Cell type and time point are not known. Both conserved end residues are part of each CDR3. A D gene is named only where the DNA matches it firmly.

>TRBV12-3/TRBV12-4|TRBJ1-1|TRBD1
CASRVYHKGGTEDMNTEAFF
>TRBV5-4|TRBJ2-7|.
CASGYGPGGDEQYF
>TRBV7-2|TRBJ2-3|.
CASSLLYTDTQYF
>TRBV7-9|TRBJ2-5|.
CTPPRCQETQYF
>TRBV11-3|TRBJ2-7|.
CASSPKVRDSSYEQYF
>TRBV24-1|TRBJ2-1|TRBD2
CATSDLAGGPNEQFF
>TRBV20-1|TRBJ1-1|.
CSALRNEAFF
>TRBV6-2/TRBV6-3|TRBJ1-1|.
CASRRTTEAFF
>TRBV28|TRBJ2-5|TRBD2
CASSFASGGWETQYF
>TRBV5-1|TRBJ1-1|.
CASSLSPGMNTEAFF
>TRBV12-3/TRBV12-4|TRBJ2-1|.
CASSKMGSGNNEQFF
>TRBV9|TRBJ2-3|.
CASSVADSRLPYF
>TRBV5-1|TRBJ1-2|TRBD1
CASSRPEQGADGYTF
>TRBV7-9|TRBJ2-1|.
CASSLVGVNEQFF
>TRBV7-6|TRBJ2-2|.
CASSLPPRSTGELFF
>TRBV6-6|TRBJ1-5|.
CASRNPGGANQPQHF
>TRBV2|TRBJ1-5|.
CASSEATEEQPQHF
>TRBV7-8|TRBJ2-3|TRBD2
CASSPGALAGEPTDTQYF
>TRBV28|TRBJ1-6|.
CASSPLMKGNSPLHF
>TRBV5-1|TRBJ2-7|.
CASSGGPAQDLYEQYF
>TRBV4-2|TRBJ2-1|TRBD2
CASSTPSGTRSNEQFF
>TRBV7-9|TRBJ1-6|.
CASIHGSYNSPLHF
>TRBV7-2|TRBJ2-5|TRBD2
CASSSSLESSGGPGETQYF
>TRBV7-2|TRBJ2-5|TRBD1
CASSFPGQGQETQYF
>TRBV2|TRBJ2-3|TRBD2
CASSGSGGHTDTQYF
>TRBV25-1|TRBJ2-1|.
CASRMGHNEQFF
>TRBV2|TRBJ2-1|.
CASSEAAPGYEQFF